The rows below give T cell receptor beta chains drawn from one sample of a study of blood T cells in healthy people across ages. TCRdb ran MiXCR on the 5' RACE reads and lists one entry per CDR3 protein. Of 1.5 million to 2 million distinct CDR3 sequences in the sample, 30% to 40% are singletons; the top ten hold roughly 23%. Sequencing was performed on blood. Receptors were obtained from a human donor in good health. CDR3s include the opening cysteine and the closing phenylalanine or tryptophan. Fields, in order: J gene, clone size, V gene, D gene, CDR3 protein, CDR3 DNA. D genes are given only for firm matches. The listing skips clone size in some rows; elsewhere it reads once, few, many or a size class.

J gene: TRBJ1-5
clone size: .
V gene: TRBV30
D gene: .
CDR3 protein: CAWSSGVGRPQHF
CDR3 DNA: TGTGCCTGGAGTAGTGGTGTCGGTAGGCCCCAGCATTTT

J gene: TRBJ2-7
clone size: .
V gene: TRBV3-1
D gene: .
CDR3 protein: CASSQPGLPSSYNEQYF
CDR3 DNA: TGTGCCAGCAGCCAACCAGGGCTACCGAGCTCCTACAATGAGCAGTACTTC

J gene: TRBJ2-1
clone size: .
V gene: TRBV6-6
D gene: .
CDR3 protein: CASSYTLLYNEQFF
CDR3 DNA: TGTGCCAGCAGTTACACTCTTCTATACAATGAGCAGTTCTTC

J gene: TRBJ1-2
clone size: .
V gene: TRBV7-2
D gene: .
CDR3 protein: CASSLAGIGQGYTF
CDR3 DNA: TGTGCCAGCAGCTTAGCGGGAATAGGTCAAGGCTACACCTTC

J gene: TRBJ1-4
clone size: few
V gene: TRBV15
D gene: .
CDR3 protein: CATSRDLDGKKLFF
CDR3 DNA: TGTGCCACCAGCAGAGATTTGGATGGAAAAAAACTGTTTTTT

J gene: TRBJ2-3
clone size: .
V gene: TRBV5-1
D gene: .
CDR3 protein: CASSFGGYGLGTDTQYF
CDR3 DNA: TGCGCCAGCAGCTTCGGCGGGTACGGATTGGGCACAGATACGCAGTATTTT

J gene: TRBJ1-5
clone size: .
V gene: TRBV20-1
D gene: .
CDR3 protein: CSARNRVTGNQPQHF
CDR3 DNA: TGCAGTGCTAGGAACAGGGTAACAGGCAATCAGCCCCAGCATTTT

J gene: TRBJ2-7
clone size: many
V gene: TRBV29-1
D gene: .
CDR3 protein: CSVAGTISYEQYF
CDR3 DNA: TGCAGCGTGGCCGGGACAATCTCCTACGAGCAGTACTTC

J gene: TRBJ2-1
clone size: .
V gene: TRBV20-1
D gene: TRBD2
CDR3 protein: CSATTLAGTYNEQFF
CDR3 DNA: TGCAGTGCTACCACTCTAGCGGGTACCTACAATGAGCAGTTCTTC

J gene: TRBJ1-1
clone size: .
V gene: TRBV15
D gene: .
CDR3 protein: CATRNRVGGTEAFF
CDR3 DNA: TGTGCCACCAGGAACAGGGTAGGAGGCACTGAAGCTTTCTTT

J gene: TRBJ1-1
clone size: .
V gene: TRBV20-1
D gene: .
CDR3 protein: CSARDRSPMGAFF
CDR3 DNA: TGCAGTGCTAGAGATCGGTCTCCTATGGGGGCTTTCTTT

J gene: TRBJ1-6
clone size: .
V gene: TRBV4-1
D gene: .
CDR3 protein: CASSQADGAGAPLHF
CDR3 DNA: TGCGCCAGCAGCCAAGCAGACGGGGCTGGGGCACCCCTCCACTTT

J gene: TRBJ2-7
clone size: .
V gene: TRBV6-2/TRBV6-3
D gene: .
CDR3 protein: CASGYSTYEQYF
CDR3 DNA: TGTGCCAGCGGTTACTCGACCTATGAGCAGTACTTC

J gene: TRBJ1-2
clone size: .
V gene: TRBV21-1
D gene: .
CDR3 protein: CASSKVGQPTVNGGYTF
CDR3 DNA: TGTGCCAGCAGCAAAGTTGGCCAACCAACCGTAAACGGCGGCTACACCTTC

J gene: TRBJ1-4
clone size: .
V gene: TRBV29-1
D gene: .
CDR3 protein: CSVEDSLREKLFF
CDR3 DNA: TGCAGCGTTGAGGACTCCCTTAGGGAAAAACTGTTTTTT

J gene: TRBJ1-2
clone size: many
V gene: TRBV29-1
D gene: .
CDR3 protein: CSVVSGTYGYTF
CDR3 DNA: TGCAGCGTTGTTTCGGGGACCTATGGCTACACCTTC

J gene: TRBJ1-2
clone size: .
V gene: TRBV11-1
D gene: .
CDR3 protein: CASSPYGGGYGYTF
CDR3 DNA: TGTGCCAGCAGCCCATACGGGGGCGGCTATGGCTACACCTTC

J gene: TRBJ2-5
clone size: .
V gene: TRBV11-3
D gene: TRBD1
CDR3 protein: CASSQHRDSQETQYF
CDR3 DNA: TGTGCCAGCAGTCAACACCGGGACAGCCAAGAGACCCAGTACTTC

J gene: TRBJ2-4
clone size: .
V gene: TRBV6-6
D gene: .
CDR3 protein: CASSYPSGTLGGQYF
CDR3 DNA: TGTGCCAGCAGTTACCCGAGCGGGACACTTGGAGGGCAGTACTTC

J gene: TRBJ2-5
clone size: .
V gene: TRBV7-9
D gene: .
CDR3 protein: CASSLFQGANPTQETQYF
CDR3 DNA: TGTGCCAGCAGCTTATTCCAGGGCGCAAACCCTACTCAAGAGACCCAGTACTTC

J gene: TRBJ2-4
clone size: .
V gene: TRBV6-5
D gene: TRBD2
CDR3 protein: CATSAGGPAKNIQYF
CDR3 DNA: TGTGCCACAAGCGCGGGGGGCCCAGCCAAAAACATTCAGTACTTC

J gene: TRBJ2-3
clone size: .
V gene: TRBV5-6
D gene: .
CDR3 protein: CASSFTSGATQYF
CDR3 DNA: TGTGCCAGCAGCTTTACGTCCGGGGCAACGCAGTATTTT

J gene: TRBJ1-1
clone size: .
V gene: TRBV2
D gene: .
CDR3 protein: CASILEGALVAFF
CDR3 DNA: TGTGCCAGCATTCTCGAGGGTGCTCTGGTAGCTTTCTTT

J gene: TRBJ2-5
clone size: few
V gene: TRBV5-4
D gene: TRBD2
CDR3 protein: CASSLGGSGKETQYF
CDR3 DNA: TGTGCCAGCAGCTTGGGAGGCAGCGGGAAGGAGACCCAGTACTTC

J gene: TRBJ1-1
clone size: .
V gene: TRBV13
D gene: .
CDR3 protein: CASSPGRLIRYEAFF
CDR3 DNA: TGTGCCAGCAGCCCCGGGAGGTTGATTCGATATGAAGCTTTCTTT

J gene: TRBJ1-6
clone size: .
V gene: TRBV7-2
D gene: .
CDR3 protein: CASSSDLSNSPLHF
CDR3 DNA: TGTGCCAGCAGCTCGGACCTTAGTAATTCACCCCTCCACTTT

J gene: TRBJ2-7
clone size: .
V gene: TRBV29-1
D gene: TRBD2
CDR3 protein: CSAEGGLAGSSYEQYF
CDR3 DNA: TGCAGCGCTGAAGGGGGACTAGCGGGGAGCTCCTACGAGCAGTACTTC

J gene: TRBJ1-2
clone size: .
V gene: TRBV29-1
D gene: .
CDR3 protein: CSGSLGDGVGYTF
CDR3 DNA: TGCAGCGGCTCCCTTGGGGACGGTGTTGGCTACACCTTC

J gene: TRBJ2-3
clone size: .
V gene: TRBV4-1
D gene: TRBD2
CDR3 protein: CASNLGLAASTDTQYF
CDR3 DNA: TGCGCCAGCAACCTGGGACTAGCGGCGAGCACAGATACGCAGTATTTT

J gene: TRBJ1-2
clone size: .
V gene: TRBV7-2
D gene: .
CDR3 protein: CASSLPSRQAGYTF
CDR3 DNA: TGTGCCAGCAGCTTACCCTCGAGGCAGGCCGGCTACACCTTC

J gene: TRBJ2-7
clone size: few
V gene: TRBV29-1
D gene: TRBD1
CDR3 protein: CSVGTYRGVCEQYF
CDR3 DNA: TGCAGCGTGGGAACCTACAGGGGGGTCTGCGAGCAGTACTTC

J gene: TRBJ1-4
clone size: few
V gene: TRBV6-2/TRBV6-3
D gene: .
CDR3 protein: CASGLSEKLFF
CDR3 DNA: TGTGCCAGCGGGTTGAGCGAAAAACTGTTTTTT

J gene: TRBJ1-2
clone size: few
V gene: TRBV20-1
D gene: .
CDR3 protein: CSASSGTVYGYTF
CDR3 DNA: TGCAGTGCTAGTAGCGGGACGGTTTATGGCTACACCTTC

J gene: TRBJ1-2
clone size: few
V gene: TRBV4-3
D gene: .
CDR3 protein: CASSQVGVNYDGYTF
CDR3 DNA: TGCGCCAGCAGCCAAGTTGGGGTGAACTATGATGGCTACACCTTC

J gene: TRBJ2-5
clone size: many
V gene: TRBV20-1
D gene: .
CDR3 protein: CSAREGSRETQYF
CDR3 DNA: TGCAGTGCTAGAGAGGGTAGCCGAGAGACCCAGTACTTC

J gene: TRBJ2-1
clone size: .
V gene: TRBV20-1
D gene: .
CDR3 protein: CSASRGMAGLQETQFF
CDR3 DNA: TGCAGTGCTAGTAGGGGTATGGCGGGGCTTCAAGAGACCCAGTTCTTC

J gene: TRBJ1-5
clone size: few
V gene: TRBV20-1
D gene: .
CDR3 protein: CSANPRWDRPQHF
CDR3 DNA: TGCAGTGCTAACCCTAGATGGGATCGGCCCCAGCATTTT

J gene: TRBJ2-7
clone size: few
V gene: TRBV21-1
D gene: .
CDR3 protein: CASSKESDRVPYEQYF
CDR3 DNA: TGTGCCAGCAGCAAAGAATCGGACAGAGTACCCTACGAGCAGTACTTC

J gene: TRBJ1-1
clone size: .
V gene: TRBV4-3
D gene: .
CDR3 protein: CASSQRFHSQGTEAFF
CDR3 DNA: TGCGCCAGCAGCCAGAGATTTCACAGCCAAGGGACTGAAGCTTTCTTT

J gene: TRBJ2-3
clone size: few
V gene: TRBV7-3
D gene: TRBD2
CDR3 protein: CASSFFGGSTDTQYF
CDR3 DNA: TGTGCCAGCAGTTTTTTCGGGGGGAGTACAGATACGCAGTATTTT

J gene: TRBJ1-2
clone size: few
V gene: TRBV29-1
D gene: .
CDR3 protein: CSVEDWGRVYGYTF
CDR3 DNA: TGCAGCGTTGAAGATTGGGGGAGGGTCTATGGCTACACCTTC